This TCR beta chain was captured in a study of cytomegalovirus exposure and HLA in healthy donors. Study results and limitations: Judged likely to be a sequencing artifact was a cluster of highly shared sequence variants. Across donors, most TCRs were seen rarely, yet some public ones were widespread. Per published reports, the classifier diagnosed cytomegalovirus status with high specificity and sensitivity.

With 60 Vbeta and 13 Jbeta primers, the PCR was carried out. The protocol was immunoSEQ multiplex PCR, while the TCRdb copy is restricted to in-frame clones and leaves out a portion. The table has about 70,000 clones, 55% to 75% seen once. Per germline, CDR1 SGHTA and CDR2 FQGNSA. Trimming left V 3 bases short and J 8 bases short, with 15 bases between. There are 14 residues in the CDR3. Comments on this clone: The antigen is not known.

Sequenced: PBMCs. V usage is TRBV7-2 and J usage is TRBJ2-3; tentatively, D is TRBD2 (6 bases). The source is a middle-aged man in good health and CMV-seropositive. In DNA form, the CDR3 reads TGTGCCAGCAGCTTCGACGTGGTCGGGGGTACGCAGTATTTT. It encodes CASSFDVVGGTQYF. The full variable domain, its missing parts supplied by reference TRBV7-2 and TRBJ2-3, is GAGVSQSPSNKVTEKGKDVELRCDPISGHTALYWYRQSLGQGLEFLIYFQGNSAPDKSGLPSDRFSAERTGGSVSTLTIQRTQQEDSAVYLCASSFDVVGGTQYFGPGTRLTVL.